This is a list of T cell receptor beta chains from one sample in a study of tumor-infiltrating lymphocytes in primary liver carcinoma. TCRdb called the multiplex PCR reads again in MiXCR, with one record for every CDR3 protein. The repertoire holds around 330,000 distinct CDR3 sequences, with 50% to 60% as singletons. The sequencing input was peripheral blood. Receptors were obtained from a young woman with primary liver carcinoma and hepatitis B virus infection. The CDR3 runs from the conserved cysteine through the conserved F or W. The D gene is left open where the match is weak. Part of the rows lack a size; the others show once, few, many or a class for expanded clones.

j_gene: TRBJ2-4; len: 11; v_gene: TRBV11-1; d_gene: -; abundance: many; CDR3nt: TGTGCCAGCAGCTCCGGCGGGATTCAGTACTTC; CDR3aa: CASSSGGIQYF
j_gene: TRBJ2-7; len: 15; v_gene: TRBV6-1; d_gene: TRBD2; abundance: -; CDR3nt: TGTGCCAGCAGTGATGGTCTAGCGGTTCCGTACGAGCAGTACTTC; CDR3aa: CASSDGLAVPYEQYF
j_gene: TRBJ1-4; len: 16; v_gene: TRBV6-1; d_gene: -; abundance: few; CDR3nt: TGTGCCAGCAGTGAAAATACCGGGGCCACTAATGAAAAACTGTTTTTT; CDR3aa: CASSENTGATNEKLFF
j_gene: TRBJ2-5; len: 12; v_gene: TRBV11-2; d_gene: -; abundance: -; CDR3nt: TGTGCCTGCAGCTTTAGTATGGAGACCCAGTACTTT; CDR3aa: CACSFSMETQYF
j_gene: TRBJ1-2; len: 13; v_gene: TRBV13; d_gene: -; abundance: -; CDR3nt: TGTGCCAGTAGCCCGGGGGGGAGCTATGGCTACACCTTC; CDR3aa: CASSPGGSYGYTF
j_gene: TRBJ2-1; len: 11; v_gene: TRBV6-2/TRBV6-3; d_gene: -; abundance: few; CDR3nt: TGTGCCAGCAGAAACTACAATGAGCAGTTCTTC; CDR3aa: CASRNYNEQFF
j_gene: TRBJ2-5; len: 17; v_gene: TRBV28; d_gene: -; abundance: few; CDR3nt: TGTGCCAGCAGTTTACCCTCTCAGGAAAGGGTCCAAGAGACCCAGTACTTC; CDR3aa: CASSLPSQERVQETQYF
j_gene: TRBJ1-1; len: 14; v_gene: TRBV6-6; d_gene: -; abundance: few; CDR3nt: TGTGCCAGCAGTTACTCCCTTTTTAAGGCTGAAGCTTTCTTT; CDR3aa: CASSYSLFKAEAFF
j_gene: TRBJ2-3; len: 13; v_gene: TRBV7-8; d_gene: -; abundance: many; CDR3nt: TGTGCCAGCAGACTCCAGAGGACAGATACGCAGTATTTT; CDR3aa: CASRLQRTDTQYF
j_gene: TRBJ2-7; len: 14; v_gene: TRBV7-9; d_gene: -; abundance: -; CDR3nt: TGTGCCAGCAGCTTTTATGACGGACCCTACGAGCAGTACTTC; CDR3aa: CASSFYDGPYEQYF
j_gene: TRBJ2-7; len: 13; v_gene: TRBV4-3; d_gene: -; abundance: many; CDR3nt: TGCGCCAGCAGCCTAAAGGTGGGGGACGAGCAGTACTTC; CDR3aa: CASSLKVGDEQYF
j_gene: TRBJ1-6; len: 14; v_gene: TRBV4-3; d_gene: -; abundance: many; CDR3nt: TGCGCCAGCAGCCAAGTTGGAGGAGGTTCACCCCTCCACTTT; CDR3aa: CASSQVGGGSPLHF
j_gene: TRBJ2-7; len: 15; v_gene: TRBV7-3; d_gene: -; abundance: -; CDR3nt: TGTGCCTGCAGCTCTTTACCGGGAGCGGGCTACGAGCAGTACTTC; CDR3aa: CACSSLPGAGYEQYF
j_gene: TRBJ2-1; len: 17; v_gene: TRBV29-1; d_gene: TRBD2; abundance: many; CDR3nt: TGCAGCGTTGATGGGGGAGGGCTAAGTGCGGCCTACAATGAGCAGTTCTTC; CDR3aa: CSVDGGGLSAAYNEQFF
j_gene: TRBJ2-1; len: 15; v_gene: TRBV11-3; d_gene: -; abundance: -; CDR3nt: TGTGCCAGCAGCCGGGATAGGGTGGACTACAGTGAGCAGTTCTTC; CDR3aa: CASSRDRVDYSEQFF
j_gene: TRBJ2-2; len: 15; v_gene: TRBV6-1; d_gene: -; abundance: -; CDR3nt: TGTGTCACAGACATGGTACGAACTACAGCCGGGGAGCTGTTTTTT; CDR3aa: CVTDMVRTTAGELFF
j_gene: TRBJ2-1; len: 16; v_gene: TRBV11-3; d_gene: -; abundance: -; CDR3nt: TGTGCCAGCAGCGAAGGTGAGGGTAGCGGCTACAATAAACAGTTCTTC; CDR3aa: CASSEGEGSGYNKQFF
j_gene: TRBJ2-1; len: 16; v_gene: TRBV29-1; d_gene: -; abundance: many; CDR3nt: TGCAGCGTTGAAGACGGTGAGGGACTGGGATACAATGAGCAGTTCTTC; CDR3aa: CSVEDGEGLGYNEQFF
j_gene: TRBJ1-3; len: 16; v_gene: TRBV6-5; d_gene: -; abundance: -; CDR3nt: TGTGCCAGCACTTCGGTTCTGGGGGTTGGGGGAAATACCATATATTTT; CDR3aa: CASTSVLGVGGNTIYF
j_gene: TRBJ2-4; len: 18; v_gene: TRBV4-2; d_gene: TRBD2; abundance: few; CDR3nt: TGTGCCAGCAGCCAAGATTGGGGGACTAGCGGGGGGAGGAACATTCAGTACTTC; CDR3aa: CASSQDWGTSGGRNIQYF
j_gene: TRBJ2-1; len: 13; v_gene: TRBV4-3; d_gene: -; abundance: many; CDR3nt: TGCGCCAGCAGCGGATACAGGGACAATGAGCAGTTCTTC; CDR3aa: CASSGYRDNEQFF
j_gene: TRBJ1-1; len: 16; v_gene: TRBV11-3; d_gene: -; abundance: -; CDR3nt: TGTGCCAGCAGCTTCGGCCGGGGGCAGGGTAGGACTGAAACTCTCTTT; CDR3aa: CASSFGRGQGRTETLF
j_gene: TRBJ1-5; len: 15; v_gene: TRBV28; d_gene: -; abundance: -; CDR3nt: TGTGCCAGCAGTTTGGCGCATTCCAGCAATCAGCCCCAGCATTTT; CDR3aa: CASSLAHSSNQPQHF
j_gene: TRBJ2-3; len: 20; v_gene: TRBV7-9; d_gene: TRBD1; abundance: once; CDR3nt: TGTGCCAGCAGTTCCCGGACAGGGGGGTTGAGGCTCCAAGGCACAGATACGCAGTATTTT; CDR3aa: CASSSRTGGLRLQGTDTQYF
j_gene: TRBJ2-2; len: 16; v_gene: TRBV7-8; d_gene: TRBD2; abundance: few; CDR3nt: TGTGCCAGCAGCCAGCGGACTAGCGAGAACACCGGGGAGCTGTTTTTT; CDR3aa: CASSQRTSENTGELFF
j_gene: TRBJ1-1; len: 15; v_gene: TRBV7-9; d_gene: TRBD1; abundance: -; CDR3nt: TGTGCCAGCAGCCCCCCTCAGGGGGGGTGGACTGAAGCTTTCTTT; CDR3aa: CASSPPQGGWTEAFF